These 16 T cell receptor beta chains were all obtained from the same sample, sequenced in a study of OX40 agonist ivuxolimab in advanced cancers. Libraries were prepared by immunoSEQ multiplex PCR; TCRdb keeps only in-frame clonotypes and omits some of them. Here the sample spans 70,000 to 95,000 clones, approximately 94% being singletons. The sequences come from CD4+ or CD8+ T cells sorted from blood, collected in a trial of the OX40 agonist ivuxolimab. These receptors all come from an adult with an advanced solid tumor such as melanoma, head and neck, liver or kidney cancer.

The chain employs TRBV28 and TRBJ1-1; D remains unclear. This CDR3 contains 11 residues. Germline CDR1 reads MDHEN; CDR2 reads SYDVKM. Trimming took 5 bases from V and 0 from J, leaving 1 base between them. The CDR3: CASSMNTEAFF. CDR3 coding DNA: TGTGCCAGCAGTATGAACACTGAAGCTTTCTTT. The full variable domain, with the rest looked up from reference TRBV28 and TRBJ1-1, is DVKVTQSSRYLVKRTGEKVFLECVQDMDHENMFWYRQDPGLGLRLIYFSYDVKMKEKGDIPEGYSVSREKKERFSLILESASTNQTSMYLCASSMNTEAFFGQGTRLTVV.

This chain connects TRBV29-1 to TRBJ2-1; either TRBD1 or TRBD2 may fit D (6 bases each). V was shortened by 7 bases and J by 4 bases, with 11 bases between the two germline ends. The V gene's germline CDR1 is SQVTM and CDR2 ANQGSEA. The CDR3 consists of 12 residues. CDR3 DNA sequence: TGCAGCGCCAGGGGACTTTACAATGAGCAGTTCTTC. It is translated as CSARGLYNEQFF.

This chain links TRBV14 with TRBJ2-5; weak D call: TRBD1 (6 bases). Gene TRBJ2-7 matches the end of the DNA better, so the J call may be wrong. Germline V gene lookup returns CDR1 SGHDN and CDR2 FVKESK. CDR3 length: 13 residues. The CDR3 DNA follows: TGTGCCAGCAGCCAATGGCAGGGGTACGAGCAGTACTTC. This encodes CASSQWQGYEQYF.

The gene calls are TRBV4-3 and TRBJ2-1, with D unclear. The CDR3 runs 15 residues. V was pared by 0 bases and J by 0 bases, with 6 bases between. The germline V gene has CDR1 LGHNA and CDR2 YSLEER. DNA of the CDR3: TGCGCCAGCAGCCAAGAAGTAATCTCCTACAATGAGCAGTTCTTC. It specifies CASSQEVISYNEQFF.

V usage is TRBV7-9 and J usage is TRBJ1-1, with 8 bases fitting TRBD1. The CDR3 runs 17 residues. Germline loops: CDR1 SEHNR, CDR2 FQNEAQ (reference sequence). V was pared by 7 bases and J by 1 base, with 14 bases of the junction left unmatched. CDR3 residues: CASTTSPPGTGNTEAFF. The CDR3, as DNA: TGTGCCAGCACCACCTCCCCTCCCGGGACAGGGAACACTGAAGCTTTCTTT. Looking up the rest from reference TRBV7-9 and TRBJ1-1 gives the full variable domain: DTGVSQNPRHKITKRGQNVTFRCDPISEHNRLYWYRQTLGQGPEFLTYFQNEAQLEKSRLLSDRFSAERPKGSFSTLEIQRTEQGDSAMYLCASTTSPPGTGNTEAFFGQGTRLTVV.

The chain employs TRBV4-1 and TRBJ2-7; TRBD1 agrees at 8 bases. The CDR3 spans 15 residues. Trimming took 0 bases from V and 5 from J; bases not matched to a gene: 6. Germline-derived CDR1 and CDR2 are MGHRA and YSYEKL. The CDR3 nucleotides read TGCGCCAGCAGCCAAGAAAACAGGGGGTTCGACGAGCAGTACTTC. It yields the protein CASSQENRGFDEQYF.

This clone was counted a few times. The chain joins TRBV28 to TRBJ1-2; D is possibly TRBD1 (6 bases). V shed 5 bases and J shed 8 bases, with 9 bases lying between them. Germline CDR1 is MDHEN and CDR2 is SYDVKM. CDR3 length: 11 amino acids. The CDR3 bases are TGTGCCAGCAGTGAGGGGGTAGGCTACACCTTC. It encodes CASSEGVGYTF.

The chain recombines TRBV18 with TRBJ2-2; D is perhaps TRBD1 (6 bases). V shed 3 bases and J shed 6 bases, with 8 bases lying between them. The CDR3 runs 13 residues. Germline-derived CDR1 and CDR2 are KGHSH and LQKENI. CDR3 loop: CASSPGAAGELFF. The CDR3 DNA reads as TGTGCCAGCTCACCGGGGGCGGCCGGGGAGCTGTTTTTT.

The chain is built from TRBV5-1 and TRBJ1-1; no firm D call. This CDR3 contains 13 residues. V gave up 0 bases and J gave up 6 bases, with 9 bases separating them. In germline, CDR1 is SGHRS, CDR2 YFSETQ. CDR3 sequence: CASSLGRTAEAFF. CDR3 DNA sequence: TGCGCCAGCAGCTTGGGGCGAACAGCTGAAGCTTTCTTT. The full variable domain, rest sourced from reference TRBV5-1 and TRBJ1-1, is KAGVTQTPRYLIKTRGQQVTLSCSPISGHRSVSWYQQTPGQGLQFLFEYFSETQRNKGNFPGRFSGRQFSNSRSEMNVSTLELGDSALYLCASSLGRTAEAFFGQGTRLTVV.

V usage is TRBV27 and J usage is TRBJ1-2; possible D gene TRBD1, 6 bases. Germline V lookup: CDR1 MNHEY, CDR2 SMNVEV (reference sequence). Trimming cost V 1 base and J 3 bases, with 12 bases left between them. This CDR3 is built from 15 residues. This CDR3 reads CASSLWAGEDYGYTF. In nucleotides, the CDR3 is TGTGCCAGCAGTTTATGGGCAGGGGAAGACTATGGCTACACCTTC.

The chain employs TRBV6-5 and TRBJ2-1, with 15 positions matching TRBD2. The CDR3 has 15 amino acids. V lost 7 bases and J lost 7; bases outside the gene matches: 5. CDR1 MNHEY and CDR2 SVGAGI come from the germline V gene. The CDR3 nucleotides read TGTGCCAGCAACCCCGGACTAGCGGGAGGGAATGAGCAGTTCTTC. The encoded protein is CASNPGLAGGNEQFF.

V and J are TRBV9 and TRBJ1-5; possible D gene TRBD1, 5 bases. The germline gives CDR1 SGDLS, CDR2 YYNGEE. There are 15 residues in the CDR3. The V end was cut by 0 bases, the J end by 6 bases, with 13 bases between. The CDR3 nucleotides are TGTGCCAGCAGCGTAGATGGGGCAGTAAGTCAGCCCCAGCATTTT. Translated, it gives CASSVDGAVSQPQHF.

The genes are TRBV5-4 and TRBJ2-5, with a tentative D call TRBD2 (6 bases). V lost 3 bases, J lost 2 bases, and 14 bases lay in between. The CDR3 consists of 15 residues. Germline V gives CDR1 SGHNT, CDR2 YYREEE (reference sequence). The CDR3 reads CASSSIGTQQETQYF. The DNA for the CDR3 is TGTGCCAGCAGCTCAATCGGGACTCAACAAGAGACCCAGTACTTC.

This chain's CDR3 is CASSESKGSGYTF. CDR3 nucleotide sequence: TGCGCCAGCAGTGAGTCGAAGGGTAGTGGCTACACCTTC. The chain couples TRBV10-1 to TRBJ1-2; D remains unclear. The length of the CDR3 is 13 residues. V lost 0 bases to trimming and J lost 7 bases, with 9 bases between them. CDR1 and CDR2 from the germline V gene are WNHNN and SYGVQD (reference sequence).

The chain employs TRBV28 and TRBJ2-1, with 9 bases identical to TRBD2. The CDR3 has 16 residues. The trim removed 4 bases at V and 9 bases at J, leaving 13 bases unmatched. Per the germline V gene, CDR1 is MDHEN and CDR2 is SYDVKM. CDR3 sequence: CASSSIPGTSRIEQFF. The CDR3 nucleotides read TGTGCCAGCAGTTCCATCCCCGGGACTAGCAGAATTGAGCAGTTCTTC. The full variable domain, rest sourced from reference TRBV28 and TRBJ2-1, is DVKVTQSSRYLVKRTGEKVFLECVQDMDHENMFWYRQDPGLGLRLIYFSYDVKMKEKGDIPEGYSVSREKKERFSLILESASTNQTSMYLCASSSIPGTSRIEQFFGPGTRLTVL.

This clone has a handful of counts. The chain uses TRBV27 and TRBJ1-5; unclear D gene. CDR3 length: 14 residues. Trimming took 6 bases from V and 5 from J, leaving 14 bases between them. Per germline, CDR1 MNHEY and CDR2 SMNVEV (reference sequence). The CDR3 nucleotides read TGTGCCAGCAGGCACTATGACTCCCATCAGCCCCAGCATTTT. Encoded protein: CASRHYDSHQPQHF.